This T cell receptor beta chain comes out of a study of blood T cell repertoires in COVID-19. Study in general: The study drew acute and convalescent COVID-19 samples from the United States, Italy and Spain. T cells, B-cell-depleted T cells, or PBMCs provided the cDNA or gDNA that served as material.

Using immunoSEQ multiplex PCR, the repertoire was profiled, and TCRdb retains in-frame clones only, with some absent. The table records about 180,000 clones, approximately 83% of them present only once. The ends were cut back, 2 bases at V and 0 bases at J, with 11 bases in the middle. The germline V gene encodes CDR1 MNHEY and CDR2 SVGAGI. The CDR3 has 15 amino acids. Seattle patients were enrolled while actively infected and followed longitudinally. The V call is TRBV6-5, the J call TRBJ2-7; D unclear. This receptor was obtained from a woman aged 40 to 50 with COVID-19, enrolled during active disease. The sequenced sample consisted of peripheral blood. CDR3 in DNA: TGTGCCAGCAGTTACAGCCTGCACCCCTCCTACGAGCAGTACTTC. The encoded protein is CASSYSLHPSYEQYF.